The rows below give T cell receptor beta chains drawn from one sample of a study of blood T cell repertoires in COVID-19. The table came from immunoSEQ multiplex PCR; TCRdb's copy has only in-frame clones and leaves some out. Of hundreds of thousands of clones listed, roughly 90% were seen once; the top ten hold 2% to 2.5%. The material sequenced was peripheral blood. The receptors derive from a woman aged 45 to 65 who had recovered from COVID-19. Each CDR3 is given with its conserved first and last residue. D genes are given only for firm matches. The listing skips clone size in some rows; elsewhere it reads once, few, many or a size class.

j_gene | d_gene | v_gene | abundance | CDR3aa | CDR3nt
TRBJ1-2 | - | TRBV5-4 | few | CASSQGSGTQYGYTF | TGTGCCAGCAGCCAAGGGTCCGGGACACAATATGGCTACACCTTC
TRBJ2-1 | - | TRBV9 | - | CASSVALTRGDEQFF | TGTGCCAGCAGCGTAGCTCTAACTAGAGGTGATGAGCAGTTCTTC
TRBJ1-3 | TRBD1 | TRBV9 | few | CASSGTGTGFGNTIYF | TGTGCCAGCAGCGGGACCGGGACAGGATTTGGAAACACCATATATTTT
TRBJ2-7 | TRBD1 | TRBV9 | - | CASSVEASVRDSSYEQYF | TGTGCCAGCAGCGTAGAGGCGAGTGTCAGGGACAGCTCCTACGAGCAGTACTTC
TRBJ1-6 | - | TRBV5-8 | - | CASSNRVSGNSPLHF | TGTGCCAGCAGCAACAGGGTTTCAGGAAACTCACCCCTCCACTTT
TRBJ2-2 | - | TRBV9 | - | CASSVGGGFTGELFF | TGTGCCAGCAGCGTAGGTGGAGGGTTTACCGGGGAGCTGTTTTTT
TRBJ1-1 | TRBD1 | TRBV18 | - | CASSLIRDSEAFF | TGTGCCAGCTCACTCATCCGGGACAGCGAAGCTTTCTTT
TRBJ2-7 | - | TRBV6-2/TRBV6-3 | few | CASSQTEISYEQYF | TGTGCCAGCAGCCAGACAGAAATCTCCTACGAGCAGTACTTC
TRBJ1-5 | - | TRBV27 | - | CASSLQGGALNQPQHF | TGTGCCAGCAGTTTACAGGGAGGGGCCCTCAATCAGCCCCAGCATTTT
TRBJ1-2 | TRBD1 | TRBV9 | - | CASSGQGSEGYTF | TGTGCCAGCAGTGGACAGGGATCGGAGGGCTACACCTTC
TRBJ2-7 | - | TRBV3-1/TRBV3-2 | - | CASSQDGVRDEQYF | TGTGCCAGCAGCCAAGATGGCGTCAGGGACGAGCAGTACTTC
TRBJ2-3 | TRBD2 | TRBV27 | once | CASSPWTSGRGTDTQYF | TGTGCCAGCAGTCCCTGGACTAGCGGGAGGGGTACAGATACGCAGTATTTT
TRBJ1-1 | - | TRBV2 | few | CASSAQVNTEAFF | TGTGCCAGCAGTGCACAGGTTAACACTGAAGCTTTCTTT
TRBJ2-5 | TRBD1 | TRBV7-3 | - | CASSLTFGQAETQYF | TGTGCCAGCAGCTTAACCTTTGGACAGGCGGAGACCCAGTACTTC
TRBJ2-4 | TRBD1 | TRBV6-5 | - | CASESGRQGPNIQYF | TGTGCCAGCGAAAGCGGAAGACAGGGCCCAAACATTCAGTACTTC
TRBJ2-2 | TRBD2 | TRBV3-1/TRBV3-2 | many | CASSQEPGGETGELFF | TGTGCCAGCAGCCAAGAACCGGGAGGTGAAACCGGGGAGCTGTTTTTT
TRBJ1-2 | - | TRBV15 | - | CATSRTRTEGYGYTF | TGTGCCACCTCTAGGACAAGGACGGAGGGGTATGGCTACACCTTC
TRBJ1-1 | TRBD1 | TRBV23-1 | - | CASSQWDSWGMNTEAFF | TGCGCCAGCAGTCAGTGGGACAGTTGGGGGATGAACACTGAAGCTTTCTTT
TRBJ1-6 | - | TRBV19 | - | CASSIETTSPLHF | TGTGCCAGTAGTATTGAGACAACCTCACCCCTCCACTTT
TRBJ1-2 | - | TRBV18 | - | CASSPRTMDGYTF | TGTGCCAGCTCACCAAGGACAATGGATGGCTACACCTTC
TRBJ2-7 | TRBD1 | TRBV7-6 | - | CASGPGQGANF | TGTGCCAGCGGGCCCGGACAGGGGGCGAACTTC
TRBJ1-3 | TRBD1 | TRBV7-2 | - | CASSLATGGGNTIYF | TGTGCCAGCAGCTTAGCGACAGGGGGAGGAAACACCATATATTTT
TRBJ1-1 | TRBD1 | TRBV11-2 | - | CASSHTPGQGNTEAFF | TGTGCCAGCAGTCATACCCCGGGACAGGGGAACACTGAAGCTTTCTTT
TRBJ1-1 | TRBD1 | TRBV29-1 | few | CSVPGQVNTEAFF | TGCAGCGTTCCGGGACAGGTGAACACTGAAGCTTTCTTT
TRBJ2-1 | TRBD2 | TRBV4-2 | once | CASSQDSGDNEQFF | TGTGCCAGCAGCCAAGATAGCGGGGACAATGAGCAGTTCTTC
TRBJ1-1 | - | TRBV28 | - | CASSQNTEAFF | TGTGCCAGCAGCCAGAACACTGAAGCTTTCTTT
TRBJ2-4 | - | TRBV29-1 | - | CSVEDRVSRIQYF | TGCAGCGTTGAAGATCGGGTTTCGAGGATTCAGTACTTC
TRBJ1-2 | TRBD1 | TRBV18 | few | CASSPDRGRVSGYTF | TGTGCCAGCTCGCCCGACAGGGGTCGTGTGAGTGGCTACACCTTC
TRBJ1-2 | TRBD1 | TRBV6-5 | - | CASSPTGVDGGYTF | TGTGCCAGCAGTCCGACAGGGGTGGACGGGGGCTACACCTTC
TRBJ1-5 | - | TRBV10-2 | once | CASSEFGEVESNQPQHF | TGCGCCAGCAGTGAGTTCGGGGAAGTAGAGAGCAATCAGCCCCAGCATTTT
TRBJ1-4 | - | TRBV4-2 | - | CASSQDSPGRLFF | TGTGCCAGCAGCCAAGATTCCCCTGGGCGTCTGTTTTTT
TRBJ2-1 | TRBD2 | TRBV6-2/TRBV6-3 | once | CASSYLSGLAGGPGNEQFF | TGTGCCAGCAGTTACCTCTCGGGACTAGCGGGAGGGCCTGGGAATGAGCAGTTCTTC
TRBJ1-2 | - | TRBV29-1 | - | CSATGLGGSGYTF | TGCAGCGCTACAGGGCTCGGGGGGTCTGGCTACACCTTC
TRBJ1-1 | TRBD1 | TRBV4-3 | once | CASSQGAGTGFARAFF | TGCGCCAGCAGCCAAGGGGCCGGGACAGGGTTTGCTCGAGCTTTCTTT
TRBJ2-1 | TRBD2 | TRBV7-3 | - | CASSLKPGTSGVNEQFF | TGTGCCAGCAGCTTAAAACCTGGGACTAGCGGGGTCAATGAGCAGTTCTTC
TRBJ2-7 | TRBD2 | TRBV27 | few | CASSPGLAGVGEQYF | TGTGCCAGCAGTCCGGGACTAGCGGGAGTGGGGGAGCAGTACTTC
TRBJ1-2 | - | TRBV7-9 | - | CASSSGFGLYYGYTF | TGTGCCAGCAGCTCAGGGTTTGGCTTGTACTATGGCTACACCTTC
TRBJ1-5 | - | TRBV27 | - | CASSVSLGKRDQPQHF | TGTGCCAGCAGTGTTAGTTTGGGTAAGAGGGATCAGCCCCAGCATTTT
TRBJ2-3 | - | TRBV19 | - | CASSHNGARGTDTQYF | TGTGCCAGTAGTCATAACGGAGCAAGGGGGACAGATACGCAGTATTTT
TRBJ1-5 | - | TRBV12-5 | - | CASEGSGNQPQHF | TGTGCTAGTGAGGGGTCGGGCAATCAGCCCCAGCATTTT